This entry lists 7 T cell receptor beta chains sequenced from one sample in a study of control samples from healthy donors and cancer patients (TCRdb year 2020). The library relied on the immunoSEQ multiplex PCR assay. The source is immuneACCESS, and TCRdb retained only in-frame sequences with V and J called. Part of the clones is not carried over; for the studies checked, unresolved V genes explain less than half of this, and the remainder is unexplained. The sample table lists about 59,000 clones, more than 75% of them with a count of one. The leading ten clones occupy 12% of the sample. Sequenced material: PBMCs. These receptors came from a woman aged 55-70 years with lung cancer.

The chain links TRBV11-2 to TRBJ2-1; 13 nucleotides align to TRBD2. Trimming took 5 bases from V and 7 from J; bases not matched to a gene: 5. Germline CDR1 reads SGHAT; CDR2 reads FQNNGV. The CDR3 is 15 residues long. CDR3: CASSPGTSGVNEQFF. CDR3 DNA sequence: TGTGCCAGCAGCCCCGGGACTAGCGGGGTTAATGAGCAGTTCTTC.

This clone was picked up one time. The chain recombines TRBV18 with TRBJ1-2; no clear D. The CDR3 covers 14 residues. Germline V gene lookup returns CDR1 KGHSH and CDR2 LQKENI. V dropped 4 bases and J dropped 2 bases, with 11 bases sitting between them. The CDR3 reads CASSLGTENYGYTF. The CDR3 nucleotides read TGTGCCAGCTCACTAGGAACAGAAAACTATGGCTACACCTTC.

The chain joins TRBV5-1 to TRBJ2-5; weak D call: TRBD2 (5 bases). The CDR3 contains 13 residues. The germline gives CDR1 SGHRS, CDR2 YFSETQ. The V and J ends lost 4 bases and 4 bases respectively, with 11 bases between them. The CDR3 nucleotides are TGCGCCAGCAGCGACGGACTGGGAGAGACCCAGTACTTC. Its protein is CASSDGLGETQYF.

The V and J genes are TRBV28 and TRBJ1-2; D gene uncertain. From germline, CDR1 is MDHEN and CDR2 SYDVKM. CDR3 length equals 13 residues. Trimming stripped 4 bases from V and 4 bases from J, with 10 bases between. CDR3 nucleotide sequence: TGTGCCAGCAGTTACCCGGGGATCTATGGCTACACCTTC. Its protein product is CASSYPGIYGYTF.

Turning to this clone: Different DNA sequences within this sample yield the same CDR3. The chain has TRBV9 and TRBJ1-1; possible D gene TRBD1, 6 bases. V dropped 0 bases and J dropped 0 bases, with 9 bases sitting between them. The CDR3 loop spans 15 amino acids. The germline gives CDR1 SGDLS, CDR2 YYNGEE. CDR3 sequence reads: CASSVGGQLNTEAFF. Written as DNA, the CDR3 is TGTGCCAGCAGCGTAGGGGGACAATTGAACACTGAAGCTTTCTTT.

This rearrangement joins TRBV19 to TRBJ2-5; the D gene is possibly TRBD2 (6 bases). V dropped 7 bases and J dropped 1 base, with 16 bases sitting between them. CDR1 LNHDA and CDR2 SQIVND come from the germline V gene (reference sequence). CDR3 size: 15 residues. The CDR3 is CASTDGGGGQETQYF. The CDR3 DNA follows: TGTGCCAGTACCGACGGTGGGGGAGGCCAAGAGACCCAGTACTTC.

The chain links TRBV9 to TRBJ2-7, with a tentative D call TRBD2 (6 bases). CDR1 and CDR2 (germline): SGDLS, YYNGEE. Trimming shortened V by 0 bases and J by 3 bases, and 10 bases separated the two germline ends. This CDR3 is built from 14 residues. The CDR3 region has the DNA TGTGCCAGCAGCGTAGCAGGGCGGGACTACGAGCAGTACTTC. Its translation is CASSVAGRDYEQYF.